A selection of T cell receptor beta chains follows, all from one sample in a study of identical twins. Using its own MiXCR run on the 5' RACE reads, TCRdb lists one record per CDR3 protein. This table holds about 660,000 distinct CDR3 sequences, over 8.5% found once. The data were also submitted as part of a second study, on yellow fever vaccine responses in identical twins.

Sequences were obtained from PBMCs. The receptors here all came from a woman between 18 and 29 years old in good health. Both conserved end residues are part of each CDR3. Each record gives: J gene, clone size, V gene, D gene, CDR3 DNA, CDR3 protein. A D gene is named only where the DNA matches it firmly. The size field is filled for only some rows; it gives once, few, many or a size class.

j_call: TRBJ2-7
clone_size: few
v_call: TRBV6-5
d_call: -
cdr3_nt: TGTGCCAGCAGTTACTCGAATGCAGGCGTGGCCGAGCAGTACTTC
cdr3_aa: CASSYSNAGVAEQYF

j_call: TRBJ2-7
clone_size: -
v_call: TRBV25-1
d_call: -
cdr3_nt: TGTGCCAGCAGCGCAGAGGGGACGGACGAGCAGTACTTC
cdr3_aa: CASSAEGTDEQYF

j_call: TRBJ1-2
clone_size: -
v_call: TRBV7-9
d_call: TRBD1
cdr3_nt: TGTGCCAGCAGCCCACCCGGACAGGGCCATGGCTACACCTTC
cdr3_aa: CASSPPGQGHGYTF

j_call: TRBJ2-5
clone_size: -
v_call: TRBV14
d_call: -
cdr3_nt: TGTGCCAGCAGCCACTGGCAGGGGGGAGAGACCCAGTACTTC
cdr3_aa: CASSHWQGGETQYF

j_call: TRBJ2-1
clone_size: many
v_call: TRBV28
d_call: TRBD2
cdr3_nt: TGTGCCAGCAACCGGGAGGGGATCAGTGAGCAGTTCTTC
cdr3_aa: CASNREGISEQFF

j_call: TRBJ2-7
clone_size: many
v_call: TRBV5-1
d_call: TRBD2
cdr3_nt: TGCGCCAGCAGCCCCGATTCGGGACTAGCGGGAGTCTACGAGCAGTACTTC
cdr3_aa: CASSPDSGLAGVYEQYF

j_call: TRBJ1-1
clone_size: -
v_call: TRBV19
d_call: -
cdr3_nt: TGTGCCAGTATCAAAAGGGGTGACACTGAAGCTTTCTTT
cdr3_aa: CASIKRGDTEAFF

j_call: TRBJ1-4
clone_size: -
v_call: TRBV9
d_call: TRBD1
cdr3_nt: TGTGCCAGCAGCGTAGGGACAGGGATGGAAAAACTGTTTTTT
cdr3_aa: CASSVGTGMEKLFF

j_call: TRBJ1-1
clone_size: few
v_call: TRBV4-3
d_call: -
cdr3_nt: TGCGCCAGCAGCCAAGAATTTTCCGGGAACACTGAAGCTTTCTTT
cdr3_aa: CASSQEFSGNTEAFF

j_call: TRBJ2-2
clone_size: many
v_call: TRBV7-9
d_call: -
cdr3_nt: TGTGCCAGCAGTTTCCTAGCGTACACCGGGGAGCTGTTTTTT
cdr3_aa: CASSFLAYTGELFF

j_call: TRBJ2-1
clone_size: -
v_call: TRBV24-1
d_call: TRBD2
cdr3_nt: TGTGCCACCAGTGACCCGGGGAGCGGGAGGGCACATGAGCAGTTCTTC
cdr3_aa: CATSDPGSGRAHEQFF

j_call: TRBJ2-1
clone_size: few
v_call: TRBV3-1
d_call: -
cdr3_nt: TGTGCCAGCAGCCGGGACATGACCTCCTACAATGAGCAGTTCTTC
cdr3_aa: CASSRDMTSYNEQFF

j_call: TRBJ1-2
clone_size: few
v_call: TRBV10-3
d_call: -
cdr3_nt: TGTGCCATCAGTAACACAGAGACCGCTAACTATGGCTACACCTTC
cdr3_aa: CAISNTETANYGYTF

j_call: TRBJ2-6
clone_size: few
v_call: TRBV15
d_call: TRBD1
cdr3_nt: TGTGCCACCAGCAGCCTCAGGGGGTCCCTGTCGGGGGCCAACGTCCTGACTTTC
cdr3_aa: CATSSLRGSLSGANVLTF